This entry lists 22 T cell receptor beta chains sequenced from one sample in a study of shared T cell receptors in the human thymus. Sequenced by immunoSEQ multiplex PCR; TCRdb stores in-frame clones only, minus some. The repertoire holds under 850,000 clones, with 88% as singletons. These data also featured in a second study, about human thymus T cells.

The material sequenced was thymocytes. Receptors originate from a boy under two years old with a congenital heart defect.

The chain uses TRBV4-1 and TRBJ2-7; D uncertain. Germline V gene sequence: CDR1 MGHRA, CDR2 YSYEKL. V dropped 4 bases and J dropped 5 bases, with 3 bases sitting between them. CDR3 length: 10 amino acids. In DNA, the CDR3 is TGCGCCAGCAGCCCCAACGAGCAGTACTTC. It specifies CASSPNEQYF.

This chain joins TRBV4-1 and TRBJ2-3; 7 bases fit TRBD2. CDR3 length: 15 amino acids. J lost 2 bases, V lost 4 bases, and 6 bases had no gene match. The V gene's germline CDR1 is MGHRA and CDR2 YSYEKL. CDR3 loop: CASSPRAGNTDTQYF. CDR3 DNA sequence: TGCGCCAGCAGCCCCCGAGCGGGAAACACAGATACGCAGTATTTT.

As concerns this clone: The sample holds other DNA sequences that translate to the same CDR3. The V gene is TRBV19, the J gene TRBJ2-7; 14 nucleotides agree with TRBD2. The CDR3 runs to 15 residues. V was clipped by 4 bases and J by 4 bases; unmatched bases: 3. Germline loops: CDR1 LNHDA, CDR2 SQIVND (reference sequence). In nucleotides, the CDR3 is TGTGCCAGTAGTACCGGGACTAGCGGGAGTTACGAGCAGTACTTC. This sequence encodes CASSTGTSGSYEQYF.

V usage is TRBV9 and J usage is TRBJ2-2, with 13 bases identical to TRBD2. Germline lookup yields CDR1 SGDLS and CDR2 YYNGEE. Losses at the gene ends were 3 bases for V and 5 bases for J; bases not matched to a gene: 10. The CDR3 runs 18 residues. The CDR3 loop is CASSDAGTSGKKTGELFF. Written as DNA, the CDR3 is TGTGCCAGCAGCGATGCCGGGACTAGCGGGAAGAAGACCGGGGAGCTGTTTTTT.

CDR3 amino acids: CASMEGGGDTQYF. The CDR3 nucleotides are TGCGCCAGCATGGAGGGAGGAGGGGATACGCAGTATTTT. The genes are TRBV4-1 and TRBJ2-3, with D tentatively TRBD2 (6 bases). The germline V gene has CDR1 MGHRA and CDR2 YSYEKL. V lost 7 bases and J 6 bases, leaving 14 bases between the germline ends. The CDR3 loop spans 13 amino acids.

The CDR3 reads CASSQQGNTEAFF. The CDR3 coding sequence is TGTGCCAGCAGCCAACAGGGTAACACTGAAGCTTTCTTT. The chain recombines TRBV7-9 with TRBJ1-1, with D possibly being TRBD1 (6 bases). Germline CDR1 is SEHNR and CDR2 is FQNEAQ (reference sequence). This CDR3 has 13 residues. V lost 5 bases and J lost 2, with 9 bases in between.

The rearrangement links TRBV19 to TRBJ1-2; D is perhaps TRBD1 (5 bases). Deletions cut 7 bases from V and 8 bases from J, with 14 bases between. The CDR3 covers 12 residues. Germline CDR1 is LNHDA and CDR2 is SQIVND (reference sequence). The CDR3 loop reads CASTHIGGGYTF. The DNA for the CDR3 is TGTGCCAGTACCCACATTGGGGGGGGCTACACCTTC.

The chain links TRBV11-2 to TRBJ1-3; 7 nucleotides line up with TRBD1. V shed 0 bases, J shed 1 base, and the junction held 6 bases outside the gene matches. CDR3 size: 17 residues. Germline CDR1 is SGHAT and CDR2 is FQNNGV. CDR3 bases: TGTGCCAGCAGCTTAGATCGACAGGGACCGTCTGGAAACACCATATATTTT. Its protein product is CASSLDRQGPSGNTIYF.

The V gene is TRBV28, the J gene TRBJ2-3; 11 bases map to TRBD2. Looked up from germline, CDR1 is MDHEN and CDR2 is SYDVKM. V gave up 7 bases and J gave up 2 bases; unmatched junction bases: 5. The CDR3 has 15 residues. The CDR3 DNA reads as TGTGCCAGCAACTCGGGACTAGCGGTCACAGATACGCAGTATTTT. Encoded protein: CASNSGLAVTDTQYF.

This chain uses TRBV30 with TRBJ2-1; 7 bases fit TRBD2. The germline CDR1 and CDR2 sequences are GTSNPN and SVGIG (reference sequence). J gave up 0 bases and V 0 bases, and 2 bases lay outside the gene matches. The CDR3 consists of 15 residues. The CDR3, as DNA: TGTGCCTGGAGTGTGCCGGGAGGCTCCTACAATGAGCAGTTCTTC. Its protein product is CAWSVPGGSYNEQFF.

CDR3 nucleotides: TGTGCCAGCAGTTGGACAGGGGGGACCGGGGAGCTGTTTTTT. Its translation is CASSWTGGTGELFF. The chain uses TRBV27 and TRBJ2-2; 10 nucleotides align to TRBD1. Germline CDR1 reads MNHEY; CDR2 reads SMNVEV (reference sequence). The trim removed 4 bases at V and 5 bases at J, leaving 1 base unmatched. The CDR3 has 14 residues.

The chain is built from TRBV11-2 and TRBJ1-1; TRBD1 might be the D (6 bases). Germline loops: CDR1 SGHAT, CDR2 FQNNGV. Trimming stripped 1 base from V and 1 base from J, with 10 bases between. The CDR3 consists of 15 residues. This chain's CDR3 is CASSLGTATNTEAFF. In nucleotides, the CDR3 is TGTGCCAGCAGCTTAGGGACAGCCACGAACACTGAAGCTTTCTTT.

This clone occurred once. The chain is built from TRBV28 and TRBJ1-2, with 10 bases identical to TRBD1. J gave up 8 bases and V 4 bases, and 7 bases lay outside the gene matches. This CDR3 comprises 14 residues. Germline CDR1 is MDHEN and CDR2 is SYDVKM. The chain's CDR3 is CASSSTGGARGYTF. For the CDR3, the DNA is TGTGCCAGCAGTTCGACAGGGGGCGCGAGGGGCTACACCTTC.

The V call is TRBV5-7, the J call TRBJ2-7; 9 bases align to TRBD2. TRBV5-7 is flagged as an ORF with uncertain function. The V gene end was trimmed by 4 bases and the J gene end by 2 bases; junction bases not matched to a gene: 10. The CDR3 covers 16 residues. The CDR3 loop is CASSPKRGADPYEQYF. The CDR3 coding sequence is TGTGCCAGCAGCCCCAAGCGGGGGGCCGACCCCTACGAGCAGTACTTC.

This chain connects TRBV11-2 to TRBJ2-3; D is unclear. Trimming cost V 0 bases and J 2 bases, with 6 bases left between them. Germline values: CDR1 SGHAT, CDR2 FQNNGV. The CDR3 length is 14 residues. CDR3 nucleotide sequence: TGTGCCAGCAGCTTAGATAGAAACACAGATACGCAGTATTTT. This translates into CASSLDRNTDTQYF.

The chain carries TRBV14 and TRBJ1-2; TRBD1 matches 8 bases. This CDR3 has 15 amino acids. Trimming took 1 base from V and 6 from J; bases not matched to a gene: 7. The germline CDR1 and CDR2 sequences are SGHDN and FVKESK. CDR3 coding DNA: TGTGCCAGCAGCCAAGCTCCAGGACAGGGCCATGGCTACACCTTC. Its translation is CASSQAPGQGHGYTF.

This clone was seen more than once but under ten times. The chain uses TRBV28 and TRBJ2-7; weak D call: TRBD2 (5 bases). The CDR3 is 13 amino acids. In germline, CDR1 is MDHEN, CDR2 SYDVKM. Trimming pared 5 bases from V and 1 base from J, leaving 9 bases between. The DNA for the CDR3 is TGTGCCAGCAGTCCCCCGGGATCCTACGAGCAGTACTTC. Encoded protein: CASSPPGSYEQYF.

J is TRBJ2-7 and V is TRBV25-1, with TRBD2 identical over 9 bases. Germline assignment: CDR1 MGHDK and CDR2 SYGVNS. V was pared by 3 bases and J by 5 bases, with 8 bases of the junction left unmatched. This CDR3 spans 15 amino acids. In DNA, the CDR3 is TGTGCCAGCAGTGATGGTAGCGGGAGCTCTGACGAGCAGTACTTC. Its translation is CASSDGSGSSDEQYF.

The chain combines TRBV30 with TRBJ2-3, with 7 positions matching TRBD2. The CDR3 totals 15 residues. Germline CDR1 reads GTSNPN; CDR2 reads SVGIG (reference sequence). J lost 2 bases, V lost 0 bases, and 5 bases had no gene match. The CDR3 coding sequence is TGTGCCTGGAGTGTACTAGCGACCCACACAGATACGCAGTATTTT. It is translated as CAWSVLATHTDTQYF. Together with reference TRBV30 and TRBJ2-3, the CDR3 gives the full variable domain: SQTIHQWPATLVQPVGSPLSLECTVEGTSNPNLYWYRQAAGRGLQLLFYSVGIGQISSEVPQNLSASRPQDRQFILSSKKLLLSDSGFYLCAWSVLATHTDTQYFGPGTRLTVL.

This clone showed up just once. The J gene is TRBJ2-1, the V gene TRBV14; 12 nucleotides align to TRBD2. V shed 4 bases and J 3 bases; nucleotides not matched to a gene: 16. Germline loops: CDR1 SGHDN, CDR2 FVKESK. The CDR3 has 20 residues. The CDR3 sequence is CASSLDRDRTSGMIYNEQFF. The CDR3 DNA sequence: TGTGCCAGCAGCCTGGACAGGGACAGGACTAGCGGGATGATCTACAATGAGCAGTTCTTC.

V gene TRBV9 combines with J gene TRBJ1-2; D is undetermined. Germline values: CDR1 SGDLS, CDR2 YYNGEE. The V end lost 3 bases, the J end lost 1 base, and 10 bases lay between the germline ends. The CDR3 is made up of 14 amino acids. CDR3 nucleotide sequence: TGTGCCAGCAGCGCTCCGGGAGTTAACTATGGCTACACCTTC. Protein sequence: CASSAPGVNYGYTF.

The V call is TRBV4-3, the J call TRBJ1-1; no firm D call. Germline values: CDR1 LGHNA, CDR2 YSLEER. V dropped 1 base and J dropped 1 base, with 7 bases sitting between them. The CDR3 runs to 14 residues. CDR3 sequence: CASSQVEKNTEAFF. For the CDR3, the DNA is TGCGCCAGCAGCCAAGTTGAGAAGAACACTGAAGCTTTCTTT.